The 16 T cell receptor beta chains below come from one sample, sequenced in a study of T cell repertoires in cytomegalovirus infection. One entry per CDR3 protein results from TCRdb running MiXCR on the reads. The repertoire holds about 140,000 distinct CDR3 sequences, with 5% to 6.5% as singletons. The specimen was PBMCs. The receptors shown here come from a human donor in good health (CMV status not recorded). Some clones in this sample may be carry-over from other donors' samples.

In its sample, this clonotype was seen many times. V usage is TRBV14 and J usage is TRBJ2-5, with 7 bases matching TRBD1. The germline V gene encodes CDR1 SGHDN and CDR2 FVKESK. V lost 0 bases to trimming and J lost 5 bases; unmatched junction nucleotides: 12. The CDR3 is 17 residues long. CDR3 sequence reads: CASSQDSDPGQKETQYF. CDR3 DNA: TGTGCCAGCAGCCAAGACTCCGATCCGGGACAGAAGGAGACCCAGTACTTC.

This clonotype was counted at least ten times. V is TRBV4-3 and J is TRBJ2-3; D ambiguous. From germline, CDR1 is LGHNA and CDR2 YSLEER. V was shortened by 1 base and J by 4 bases, with 15 bases between the two germline ends. The CDR3 is 16 residues long. CDR3 loop: CASSQGFGRYSDTQYF. CDR3 sequence (DNA): TGCGCCAGCAGCCAAGGCTTTGGCAGATACTCAGATACGCAGTATTTT.

This clonotype was recorded many times. The rearrangement links TRBV7-2 to TRBJ1-5, with D possibly being TRBD1 (5 bases). The germline V gene has CDR1 SGHTA and CDR2 FQGNSA. CDR3 length: 14 residues. V dropped 6 bases and J dropped 3 bases, with 12 bases sitting between them. CDR3 in amino acids: CASSPNRYNQPQHF. The CDR3 coding sequence is TGTGCCAGCAGTCCCAACAGGTACAATCAGCCCCAGCATTTT.

As for this clonotype: Just one base apart from a much larger clone, this may be a read error. The chain couples TRBV7-3 to TRBJ2-7; 8 positions agree with TRBD2. CDR3 length: 16 amino acids. Germline V CDR1 and CDR2: SGHTA, FQGTGA. The CDR3: CANSLFVGGDRYEQYF. CDR3 DNA sequence: TGTGCCAACAGCCTCTTTGTCGGGGGGGATCGCTACGAGCAGTACTTC.

The table lists this clonotype with a few counts. The chain carries TRBV18 and TRBJ1-3; 7 bases are shared with TRBD1. The V and J ends lost 3 bases and 4 bases, in that order; junction bases with no gene match: 9. This CDR3 comprises 16 residues. Germline V gives CDR1 KGHSH, CDR2 LQKENI. CDR3: CASSPQPTGSGNTIYF. The CDR3 DNA sequence: TGTGCCAGCTCACCTCAGCCGACAGGGTCCGGAAACACCATATATTTT.

This chain uses TRBV20-1 with TRBJ1-3; no clear D. From germline, CDR1 is DFQATT and CDR2 SNEGSKA (reference sequence). The CDR3 is 13 residues long. The ends were cut back, 5 bases at V and 2 bases at J, with 10 bases in the middle. The CDR3, as DNA: TGCAGTGCTCTAGCTACGGCTGGAAACACCATATATTTT. It translates to CSALATAGNTIYF.

This clonotype was counted many times. The gene calls are TRBV25-1 and TRBJ1-3; a weak D match, TRBD1 (5 bases). CDR1 is MGHDK, CDR2 SYGVNS, per germline. The CDR3 loop spans 15 amino acids. Trimming removed 5 bases from V and 1 base from J, with 12 bases in between. The CDR3 loop is CASSLNQGSGNTIYF. As DNA, the CDR3 is TGTGCCAGCAGTCTCAACCAGGGATCTGGAAACACCATATATTTT.

This clonotype was picked up many times. V gene TRBV11-2 combines with J gene TRBJ2-7; 8 nucleotides align to TRBD1. V gave up 5 bases and J gave up 1 base; unmatched junction bases: 10. CDR1 is SGHAT and CDR2 is FQNNGV in the germline V gene. The CDR3 consists of 16 residues. This CDR3 is CASSQPYRGASYEQYF. The CDR3, as DNA: TGTGCCAGCAGCCAACCCTACAGGGGGGCGTCCTACGAGCAGTACTTC.

This clonotype was observed at least ten times. V is TRBV28 and J is TRBJ1-4, with D maybe TRBD1 (6 bases). Trimming removed 6 bases from V and 0 bases from J, with 8 bases in between. CDR3 length: 14 amino acids. Germline-derived CDR1 and CDR2 are MDHEN and SYDVKM. The CDR3: CASRRQATNEKLFF. The CDR3 nucleotides are TGTGCCAGCAGGCGACAGGCAACTAATGAAAAACTGTTTTTT.

The chain joins TRBV9 to TRBJ1-2; weak D call: TRBD1 (5 bases). Germline assignment: CDR1 SGDLS and CDR2 YYNGEE. The CDR3 runs 13 residues. The V end was cut by 4 bases, the J end by 8 bases, with 15 bases between. The CDR3 DNA reads as TGTGCCAGCAGCCCAGGGACGGCCCAGGGCTACACCTTC. This translates into CASSPGTAQGYTF.

This clonotype has a handful of counts. The chain combines TRBV23-1 with TRBJ1-2; D is undetermined. TRBV23-1 is flagged as an ORF with uncertain function. V lost 3 bases and J 8 bases, leaving 13 bases between the germline ends. The CDR3 totals 13 residues. Here the CDR3 DNA reads TGCGCCAGCAGTCATCCGACGCGGAGAGGCTACACCTTC. This translates into CASSHPTRRGYTF.

This clonotype was detected only a few times. The chain links TRBV19 to TRBJ1-4; D is unresolved. The CDR3 is 14 amino acids. Looked up from germline, CDR1 is LNHDA and CDR2 is SQIVND (reference sequence). The V end lost 5 bases, the J end lost 4 bases, and 11 bases lay between the germline ends. CDR3 coding DNA: TGTGCCAGTAGTCGCCGGGAAGGTAATGAAAAACTGTTTTTT. As protein: CASSRREGNEKLFF. The full variable domain, rest sourced from reference TRBV19 and TRBJ1-4, is DGGITQSPKYLFRKEGQNVTLSCEQNLNHDAMYWYRQDPGQGLRLIYYSQIVNDFQKGDIAEGYSVSREKKESFPLTVTSAQKNPTAFYLCASSRREGNEKLFFGSGTQLSVL.

This clonotype was detected ten times or more. CDR3 DNA: TGTGCCAGCAGCTCAACTAGCGGGGGCGCCCAAGAGACCCAGTACTTC. Translating it yields CASSSTSGGAQETQYF. The J gene is TRBJ2-5, the V gene TRBV7-2; 11 positions match TRBD2. This CDR3 is 16 amino acids long. With 4 bases clipped from V and 1 base from J, the junction kept 5 bases outside the gene matches. Germline V gene sequence: CDR1 SGHTA, CDR2 FQGNSA. Variable domain in full (rest from reference TRBV7-2 and TRBJ2-5): GAGVSQSPSNKVTEKGKDVELRCDPISGHTALYWYRQSLGQGLEFLIYFQGNSAPDKSGLPSDRFSAERTGGSVSTLTIQRTQQEDSAVYLCASSSTSGGAQETQYFGPGTRLLVL.

This clonotype was recorded at least ten times. The V and J genes are TRBV10-3 and TRBJ2-7, with 7 bases that match TRBD1. The CDR3 has 14 amino acids. V dropped 5 bases and J dropped 0; count of bases not matched to a gene: 4. Germline CDR1 and CDR2: ENHRY and SYGVKD. CDR3 nucleotide sequence: TGTGCCATCAGTTCGACAGGGAGCTCCTACGAGCAGTACTTC. This encodes CAISSTGSSYEQYF.

This clonotype was recorded a few times. This chain uses TRBV27 with TRBJ1-1; D may be TRBD1 (6 bases). The V gene's germline CDR1 is MNHEY and CDR2 SMNVEV (reference sequence). The CDR3 sequence is 15 residues long. V was clipped by 5 bases and J by 5 bases, with 18 bases between them. DNA of the CDR3: TGTGCCAGCAGTGGCGCTCGACGGGGGCGTACTGAAGCTTTCTTT. Amino acids: CASSGARRGRTEAFF.

This clonotype was counted many times. The rearrangement links TRBV30 to TRBJ1-1; TRBD1 is a possible D gene (5 bases). CDR3 size: 16 residues. Germline V gene sequence: CDR1 GTSNPN, CDR2 SVGIG (reference sequence). V was shortened by 2 bases and J by 0 bases, with 16 bases between the two germline ends. This chain's CDR3 is CAWSHRDRLMNTEAFF. In DNA form, the CDR3 reads TGTGCCTGGAGTCACCGGGACCGTCTCATGAACACTGAAGCTTTCTTT.